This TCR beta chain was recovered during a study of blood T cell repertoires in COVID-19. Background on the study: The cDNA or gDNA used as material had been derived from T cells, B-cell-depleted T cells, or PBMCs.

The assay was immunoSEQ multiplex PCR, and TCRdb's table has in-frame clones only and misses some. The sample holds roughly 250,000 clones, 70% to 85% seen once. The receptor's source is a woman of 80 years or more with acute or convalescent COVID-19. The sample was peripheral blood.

The CDR3 loop reads CASSLVGGGTDTQYF. In nucleotides, the CDR3 is TGCGCCAGCAGCTTAGTCGGGGGAGGCACAGATACGCAGTATTTT. V gene TRBV5-1 combines with J gene TRBJ2-3; D is perhaps TRBD2 (6 bases). Germline CDR1 SGHRS, CDR2 YFSETQ. Trimming took off 2 bases at V and 1 base at J, with 11 bases between the two ends. The CDR3 is 15 residues long.